This T cell receptor beta chain was captured in a study of blood T cell repertoires in COVID-19. Measured with immunoSEQ multiplex PCR; TCRdb has only the in-frame clones, and not every one. The table includes a few hundred thousand clones, approximately 86% detected once. After removal of 8 bases from V and 10 bases from J, the junction contained 6 bases not matched to a gene. Germline V gives CDR1 SNHLY, CDR2 FYNNEI. The CDR3 has 13 residues. V and J are TRBV2 and TRBJ2-1; 12 bases align to TRBD2. Sequencing was done on a sample of peripheral blood. The sequence was obtained from an older woman with COVID-19, enrolled during active disease. The CDR3 sequence: CASLLAGGQEQFF. The CDR3 bases are TGTGCCAGCCTACTAGCGGGGGGCCAAGAGCAGTTCTTC.